The 27 T cell receptor beta chains below were found in one sample sequenced in a study of T-cell memory formation after mild COVID-19. TCRdb fed the 5' RACE reads into MiXCR, producing one record per CDR3 protein. The sample lists 250,000 or so distinct CDR3 sequences, 8% to 9.5% occurring once. The specimen was PBMCs or a T cell subset sorted from them (not recorded which). Receptors originate from a man aged 18 to 29 who had mild COVID-19 (a few samples of this study predate the infection). Cell type and time point are not known.

Here the CDR3 DNA reads TGTGCCAGCAGTTTCCAAGGAGCAGGGGTTATGAACACTGAAGCTTTCTTT. Protein sequence: CASSFQGAGVMNTEAFF. The chain recombines TRBV12-3 or TRBV12-4 with TRBJ1-1; TRBD1 is a possible D gene (6 bases). The germline V and J ends were trimmed by 3 bases and 0 bases, with 17 bases remaining between them. CDR3 size: 17 residues.

This rearrangement joins TRBV6-2 or TRBV6-3 to TRBJ2-5, with D possibly TRBD2 on 5 matching bases. Deletions cut 5 bases from V and 9 bases from J, with 19 bases between. This CDR3 comprises 14 residues. Per germline, CDR1 MNHEY and CDR2 SVGEGT. CDR3 region: CASSRHTDAAAQYF. Written as DNA, the CDR3 is TGTGCCAGCAGTCGTCACACGGACGCAGCGGCCCAGTACTTC.

This clonotype has more than one count but fewer than ten. The chain links TRBV6-5 to TRBJ1-2; D is ambiguous. V was shortened by 6 bases and J by 3 bases, with 11 bases between the two germline ends. In germline, CDR1 is MNHEY, CDR2 SVGAGI. CDR3 length: 13 amino acids. Here the CDR3 reads CASSHDGDYGYTF. CDR3 DNA: TGTGCCAGCAGCCACGACGGGGACTATGGCTACACCTTC.

The chain recombines TRBV5-6 with TRBJ1-6; D is uncertain. Trimming took 0 bases from V and 3 from J, leaving 7 bases between them. Germline CDR1 SGHDT, CDR2 YYEEEE. This CDR3 is built from 15 residues. CDR3 protein: CASSLDGYYNSPLHF. The CDR3 region has the DNA TGTGCCAGCAGCTTGGACGGATACTATAATTCACCCCTCCACTTT.

In its sample, this clonotype was seen a few times. This chain connects TRBV5-1 to TRBJ1-3; D call uncertain. CDR3 length equals 15 residues. Looked up from germline, CDR1 is SGHRS and CDR2 is YFSETQ. The V end lost 4 bases, the J end lost 0 bases, and 11 bases lay between the germline ends. DNA for the CDR3: TGCGCCAGCAGCCTGATGACTGACTCTGGAAACACCATATATTTT. It specifies CASSLMTDSGNTIYF.

The J gene is TRBJ2-5, the V gene TRBV20-1, with D perhaps matching TRBD2 (5 bases). Trimming left V 6 bases short and J 5 bases short, with 16 bases between. Looked up from germline, CDR1 is DFQATT and CDR2 is SNEGSKA (reference sequence). This CDR3 comprises 13 residues. The chain's CDR3 is CSARTDWGETQYF. The CDR3 DNA sequence: TGCAGTGCAAGGACGGACTGGGGTGAGACCCAGTACTTC.

In its sample, this clonotype was seen a few times. The V gene is TRBV29-1, the J gene TRBJ2-7, with D possibly being TRBD1 (5 bases). The CDR3 runs to 12 residues. Germline lookup yields CDR1 SQVTM and CDR2 ANQGSEA. Trimming stripped 4 bases from V and 3 bases from J, with 10 bases between. CDR3 bases: TGCAGCGTTGTGGACACGTTCTACGAGCAGTACGTC. Translated: CSVVDTFYEQYV.

As concerns this clonotype: The germline gene is not matched at one end of the junction; a read error may be the cause. The chain carries TRBV6-2 or TRBV6-3 and TRBJ1-6; unclear D gene. Per germline, CDR1 MNHEY and CDR2 SVGEGT. The CDR3 consists of 13 residues. The CDR3 sequence is CASSLPGRLPEFF. CDR3 DNA: TGTGCCAGCAGTCTTCCGGGCCGCCTTCCGGAGTTCTTT.

The V call is TRBV18, the J call TRBJ2-7; 8 bases line up with TRBD1. The V and J ends lost 3 bases and 4 bases, in that order; junction bases with no gene match: 5. The CDR3 covers 14 residues. CDR1 is KGHSH, CDR2 LQKENI, per germline. The CDR3 region is CASSPRTGNYEQYV. The CDR3 coding sequence is TGTGCCAGCTCACCCAGGACAGGGAATTACGAGCAGTACGTC.

The J gene is TRBJ2-3, the V gene TRBV23-1; 7 nucleotides align to TRBD1. TRBV23-1 is labeled an ORF, and its function is uncertain. CDR3 length: 19 residues. With V trimmed by 0 bases and J by 2 bases, 14 bases remained unmatched. The CDR3 region has the DNA TGCGCCAGCAGTCAATCGGGGCAATTGGGGACAGTGATCACAGATACGCAGTATTTT. This encodes CASSQSGQLGTVITDTQYF.

The rearrangement joins TRBV6-2 or TRBV6-3 to TRBJ2-5; weak D call: TRBD1 (5 bases). This CDR3 has 12 amino acids. Trimming cost V 9 bases and J 4 bases, with 12 bases left between them. CDR1 is MNHEY, CDR2 SVGEGT, per germline. The CDR3 bases are TGTGCCAGAAAGGCAGGGCCAGAGACCCAGTACTTC. Amino acids: CARKAGPETQYF.

This clonotype was seen only a few times. The genes are TRBV4-1 and TRBJ1-4; D gene ambiguous. The CDR3 is 13 amino acids. Trimming took off 2 bases at V and 8 bases at J, with 9 bases between the two ends. Germline CDR1 is MGHRA and CDR2 is YSYEKL. The CDR3: CASSQSVAEKLFF. Written as DNA, the CDR3 is TGCGCCAGCAGCCAAAGCGTGGCGGAAAAACTGTTTTTT.

The sample holds a few counts of this clonotype. The chain links TRBV6-5 to TRBJ2-7, with D unclear. V lost 0 bases, J lost 1 base, and 7 bases lay in between. Germline V gene data show CDR1 as MNHEY and CDR2 as SVGAGI. The length of the CDR3 is 14 residues. CDR3 region: CASSYSDGSYEQYF. Here the CDR3 DNA reads TGTGCCAGCAGTTACTCGGACGGATCCTACGAGCAGTACTTC.

The sample holds a few counts of this clonotype. The V gene is TRBV29-1, the J gene TRBJ1-4, with unresolved D. This CDR3 contains 12 residues. Germline V CDR1 and CDR2: SQVTM, ANQGSEA. V was trimmed by 6 bases and J by 7 bases, leaving 12 bases between them. The CDR3 spells CSVGYMGEKLFF. In nucleotides, the CDR3 is TGCAGCGTGGGGTACATGGGTGAAAAACTGTTTTTT.

As to this clonotype: This clone may be a read error of a much larger clone one base away. The chain links TRBV9 to TRBJ2-2; TRBD2 matches 9 bases. The CDR3 contains 16 residues. CDR1 and CDR2 from the germline V gene are SGDLS and YYNGEE. V trimming: 3 bases; J trimming: 5 bases; junction bases outside the gene matches: 8. CDR3 in DNA: TGTGCCAGCAGCGAAGGTCTAGCGGGGAATACCGGGGAGCTGTTTTTT. It yields the protein CASSEGLAGNTGELFF.

The chain has TRBV20-1 and TRBJ1-4; 9 bases are shared with TRBD1. CDR3 size: 13 residues. The trim removed 6 bases at V and 8 bases at J, leaving 7 bases unmatched. CDR1 DFQATT and CDR2 SNEGSKA come from the germline V gene (reference sequence). As DNA, the CDR3 is TGCAGTGCCCAGGGACAGGGAGGGGAAAAACTGTTTTTT. Protein: CSAQGQGGEKLFF.

V and J are TRBV9 and TRBJ2-7; a weak D match, TRBD2 (7 bases). Trimming took 8 bases from V and 7 from J, leaving 22 bases between them. Germline CDR1 reads SGDLS; CDR2 reads YYNGEE. This CDR3 has 14 amino acids. The CDR3 loop reads CAREGGGPFREQYV. Written as DNA, the CDR3 is TGTGCCAGGGAAGGGGGGGGACCCTTTCGGGAGCAGTACGTC.

The V gene is TRBV7-9, the J gene TRBJ1-3, with D unclear. Germline V gene data show CDR1 as SEHNR and CDR2 as FQNEAQ (reference sequence). The CDR3 contains 13 residues. Trimming cost V 5 bases and J 9 bases, with 14 bases left between them. The CDR3 sequence is CASSPQTGGTIYF. DNA of the CDR3: TGTGCCAGCAGCCCTCAGACCGGAGGCACCATATATTTT.

This clonotype was detected many times. The chain uses TRBV15 and TRBJ2-3, with unresolved D. In germline, CDR1 is LNHNV, CDR2 YYDKDF (reference sequence). CDR3 size: 15 residues. The V end was cut by 0 bases, the J end by 7 bases, with 14 bases between. The DNA of the CDR3 is TGTGCCACCAGCAGAGATGTAGAGATAAGCAATACGCAGTATTTT. Its translation: CATSRDVEISNTQYF.

This clonotype was observed many times. The V call is TRBV29-1, the J call TRBJ1-1; D is undetermined. Looked up from germline, CDR1 is SQVTM and CDR2 is ANQGSEA. V lost 7 bases and J lost 11, with 17 bases in between. The CDR3 runs to 11 residues. The CDR3: CSAVVLARAFF. The CDR3 DNA is TGCAGCGCGGTAGTTCTGGCTCGGGCTTTCTTT.

In this sample, this clonotype turned up a few times. This rearrangement joins TRBV5-1 to TRBJ1-2; D may be TRBD1 (5 bases). The CDR3 consists of 14 residues. V lost 7 bases, J lost 4 bases, and 17 bases lay in between. Germline-derived CDR1 and CDR2 are SGHRS and YFSETQ. CDR3 loop: CASGQDTSGYGYTF. DNA for the CDR3: TGCGCCAGCGGTCAGGACACTTCTGGCTATGGCTACACCTTC. The variable domain in full, completed from reference TRBV5-1 and TRBJ1-2, reads KAGVTQTPRYLIKTRGQQVTLSCSPISGHRSVSWYQQTPGQGLQFLFEYFSETQRNKGNFPGRFSGRQFSNSRSEMNVSTLELGDSALYLCASGQDTSGYGYTFGSGTRLTVV.

This sequence joins TRBV6-5 and TRBJ1-2; TRBD1 matches at 7 bases. The CDR3 length is 14 residues. V was clipped by 8 bases and J by 7 bases; unmatched bases: 13. Germline V gene data show CDR1 as MNHEY and CDR2 as SVGAGI. In DNA, the CDR3 is TGTGCCAGCTCCAAAGGCGAGGGGGCGCCTGGCTACACCTTC. This translates into CASSKGEGAPGYTF.

This clonotype appeared many times. The CDR3: CASSLRDRDAYEQYF. Here the CDR3 DNA reads TGCGCCAGCAGTCTCCGGGACAGGGACGCCTACGAGCAGTACTTC. The chain uses TRBV23-1 and TRBJ2-7; 9 bases agree with TRBD1. TRBV23-1 is an ORF, and what it does is uncertain. There are 15 residues in the CDR3. V shed 4 bases, J shed 2 bases, and the junction held 6 bases outside the gene matches.

The gene calls are TRBV5-4 and TRBJ2-1; 10 positions agree with TRBD2. Germline lookup yields CDR1 SGHNT and CDR2 YYREEE (reference sequence). Trimming cost V 1 base and J 10 bases; bases outside gene matches: 8. CDR3 length equals 15 residues. CDR3 DNA sequence: TGTGCCAGCAGCTTGTCAGCGGGGGGGCAAAGCGAGCAGTTCTTC. As protein: CASSLSAGGQSEQFF.

This clonotype has a handful of counts. This chain links TRBV12-3 or TRBV12-4 with TRBJ1-6, with D perhaps matching TRBD1 (5 bases). Trimming shortened V by 3 bases and J by 7 bases, and 10 bases separated the two germline ends. This CDR3 comprises 14 residues. CDR3: CASSFGQENSPLHF. The CDR3, as DNA: TGTGCCAGCAGTTTTGGACAAGAAAATTCACCCCTCCACTTT.

The J gene is TRBJ2-3, the V gene TRBV12-3 or TRBV12-4, with 7 positions matching TRBD1. The length of the CDR3 is 18 residues. J was trimmed by 2 bases and V by 3 bases; bases with no gene match: 14. CDR3 sequence (DNA): TGTGCCAGCAGTTTGATGAGTCTTGGGACAGTCTACACAGATACGCAGTATTTT. Translation: CASSLMSLGTVYTDTQYF.

The J gene is TRBJ1-2, the V gene TRBV5-1; D call uncertain. Trimming left V 0 bases short and J 12 bases short, with 15 bases between. The CDR3 is 13 amino acids. The germline V gene has CDR1 SGHRS and CDR2 YFSETQ. CDR3 DNA sequence: TGCGCCAGCAGCTTGGATTCTCCTGGCCCCCACACCTTC. As protein: CASSLDSPGPHTF.